The rows below give T cell receptor beta chains drawn from one sample of a study of T cell clonotyping in hematopoietic cell transplantation. Some clones are missing from TCRdb's copy, which holds only in-frame ones; the method was immunoSEQ multiplex PCR. The sample consists of about 13,000 clones, around 90% of them appearing once. The sequencing input was peripheral blood mononuclear cells. The receptors derive from a young man in good health. Some clones in this sample may be carry-over from other donors' samples. The CDR3 runs from the conserved cysteine through the conserved F or W. Each record gives: CDR3 length, D gene, V gene, J gene, clone size, CDR3 protein, CDR3 DNA. A D gene is named only where the DNA matches it firmly. For some rows the clone size is stated as once, few or many, or as a class when expanded; others skip it.

12	TRBD1	TRBV27	TRBJ1-1	NA	CASRGQGKEAFF	TGTGCCAGCAGGGGACAGGGGAAGGAAGCTTTCTTT
14	TRBD1	TRBV27	TRBJ1-2	NA	CASSPGTGAYGYTF	TGTGCCAGCAGTCCGGGGACAGGGGCCTATGGCTACACCTTC
12	NA	TRBV5-5	TRBJ1-2	NA	CASNAGVAGYTF	TGTGCCAGCAACGCAGGGGTGGCTGGCTACACCTTC
14	TRBD1	TRBV5-3	TRBJ1-3	once	CARSLAGGGNTIYF	TGTGCCAGAAGCTTGGCAGGGGGTGGAAACACCATATATTTT
12	TRBD1	TRBV30	TRBJ1-1	NA	CAWHYQGAQAFF	TGTGCCTGGCATTACCAGGGGGCCCAGGCTTTCTTT
16	NA	TRBV5-5	TRBJ2-3	once	CASSLGVGDSTDTQYF	TGTGCCAGCAGCTTGGGTGTAGGGGATTCGACAGATACGCAGTATTTT
16	TRBD1	TRBV7-2	TRBJ1-6	once	CASSFVTGQHNSPLHF	TGTGCCAGCAGCTTCGTAACGGGACAGCATAATTCACCCCTCCACTTT
15	NA	TRBV11-3	TRBJ1-1	NA	CASSAGDRRNTEAFF	TGTGCCAGCAGCGCGGGGGACCGGAGGAACACTGAAGCTTTCTTT
16	NA	TRBV25-1	TRBJ1-1	NA	CASNRDRDTGNTEAFF	TGTGCCAGCAACAGAGACCGAGATACGGGGAACACTGAAGCTTTCTTT
12	NA	TRBV29-1	TRBJ2-1	NA	CSVVPSAGEQFF	TGCAGCGTTGTTCCTAGCGCTGGTGAGCAGTTCTTC
16	TRBD1	TRBV19	TRBJ2-1	NA	CASSRITGGPGNRQFF	TGTGCCAGTAGCCGAATCACAGGGGGGCCCGGCAATAGGCAGTTCTTC
11	NA	TRBV7-9	TRBJ2-1	NA	CASSDIGTAFF	TGTGCCAGCAGCGATATAGGGACGGCGTTCTTC
11	NA	TRBV29-1	TRBJ2-5	NA	CSVEDQETQYF	TGCAGCGTTGAAGACCAAGAGACCCAGTACTTC
16	TRBD2	TRBV7-2	TRBJ2-7	few	CASSLVGTSGNSEQYF	TGTGCCAGCAGCTTAGTCGGGACTAGCGGGAATAGCGAGCAGTACTTC
15	NA	TRBV5-6	TRBJ1-3	NA	CASSLLRDSGNTIYF	TGTGCCAGCAGCTTGCTCCGTGACTCTGGAAACACCATATATTTT
16	TRBD1	TRBV30	TRBJ1-5	NA	CAWSVQRTGSNQPQHF	TGTGCCTGGAGTGTTCAGAGGACAGGTTCCAATCAGCCCCAGCATTTT
12	NA	TRBV29-1	TRBJ2-3	NA	CSAAKLIDTQYF	TGCAGCGCCGCCAAGCTGATAGATACGCAGTATTTT
16	NA	TRBV27	TRBJ1-5	NA	CASSFSGTWGNQPQHF	TGTGCCAGCAGTTTTTCCGGGACCTGGGGCAATCAGCCCCAGCATTTT
15	NA	TRBV9	TRBJ2-1	NA	CASSVVPLARNEQFF	TGTGCCAGCAGCGTAGTCCCCCTAGCTCGCAATGAGCAGTTCTTC
12	NA	TRBV30	TRBJ2-2	NA	CAWNRQPGELFF	TGTGCCTGGAACCGACAGCCCGGGGAGCTGTTTTTT
11	NA	TRBV30	TRBJ2-7	NA	CAWSVKYEQYF	TGTGCCTGGAGTGTAAAGTACGAGCAGTACTTC
15	NA	TRBV25-1	TRBJ1-3	NA	CASSEPRGSGNTIYF	TGTGCCAGCAGTGAACCCCGGGGCTCTGGAAACACCATATATTTT